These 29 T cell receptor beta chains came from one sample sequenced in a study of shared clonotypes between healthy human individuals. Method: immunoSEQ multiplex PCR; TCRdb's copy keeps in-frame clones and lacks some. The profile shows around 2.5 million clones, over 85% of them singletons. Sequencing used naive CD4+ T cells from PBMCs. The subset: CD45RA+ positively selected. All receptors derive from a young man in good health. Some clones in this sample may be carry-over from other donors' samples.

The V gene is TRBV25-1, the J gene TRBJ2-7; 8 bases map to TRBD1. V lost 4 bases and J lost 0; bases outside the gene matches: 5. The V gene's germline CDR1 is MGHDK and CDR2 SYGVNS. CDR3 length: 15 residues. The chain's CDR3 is CASSVSGTGSYEQYF. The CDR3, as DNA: TGTGCCAGCAGTGTTTCCGGGACAGGCTCCTACGAGCAGTACTTC.

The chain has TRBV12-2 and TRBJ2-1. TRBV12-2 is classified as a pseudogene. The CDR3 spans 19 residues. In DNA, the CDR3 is TGTGCAAGTCGCTTAGCGCGGTCCGGTAGGGGAGACCCCTACAATGAGCAGTTCTTC. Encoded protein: CASRLARSGRGDPYNEQFF.

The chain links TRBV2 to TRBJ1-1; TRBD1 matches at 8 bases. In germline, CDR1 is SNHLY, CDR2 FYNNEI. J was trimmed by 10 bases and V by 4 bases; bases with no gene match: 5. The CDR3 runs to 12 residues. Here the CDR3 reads CASSGGRGLAFF. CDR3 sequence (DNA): TGTGCCAGCAGTGGGGGCAGGGGGCTAGCTTTCTTT.

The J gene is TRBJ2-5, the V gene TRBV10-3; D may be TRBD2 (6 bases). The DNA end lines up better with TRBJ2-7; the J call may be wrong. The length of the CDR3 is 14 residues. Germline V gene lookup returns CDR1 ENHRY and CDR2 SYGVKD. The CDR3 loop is CAIASGTASYEQYF. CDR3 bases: TGTGCCATCGCCTCCGGGACTGCTTCCTACGAGCAGTACTTC.

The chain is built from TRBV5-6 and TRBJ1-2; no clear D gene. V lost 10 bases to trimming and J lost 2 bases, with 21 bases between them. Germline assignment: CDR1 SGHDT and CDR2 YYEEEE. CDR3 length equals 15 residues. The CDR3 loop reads CASQRGLSENYGYTF. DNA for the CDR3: TGTGCCTCCCAGAGAGGGCTTAGTGAAAACTATGGCTACACCTTC. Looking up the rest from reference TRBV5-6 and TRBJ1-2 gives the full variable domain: DAGVTQSPTHLIKTRGQQVTLRCSPKSGHDTVSWYQQALGQGPQFIFQYYEEEERQRGNFPDRFSGHQFPNYSSELNVNALLLGDSALYLCASQRGLSENYGYTFGSGTRLTVV.

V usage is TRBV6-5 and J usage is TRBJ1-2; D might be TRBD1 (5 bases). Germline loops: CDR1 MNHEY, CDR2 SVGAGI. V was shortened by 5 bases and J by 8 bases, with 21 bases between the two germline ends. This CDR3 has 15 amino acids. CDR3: CASSPTGGYGRGYTF. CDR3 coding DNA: TGTGCCAGCAGTCCAACCGGGGGATACGGGCGGGGCTACACCTTC.

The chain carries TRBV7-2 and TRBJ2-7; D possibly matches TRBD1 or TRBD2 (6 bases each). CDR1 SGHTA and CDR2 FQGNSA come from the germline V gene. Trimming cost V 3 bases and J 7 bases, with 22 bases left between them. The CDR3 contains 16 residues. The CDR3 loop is CASSLGAGTGPQEQYF. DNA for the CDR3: TGTGCCAGCAGCTTGGGGGCTGGGACTGGACCGCAGGAGCAGTACTTC.

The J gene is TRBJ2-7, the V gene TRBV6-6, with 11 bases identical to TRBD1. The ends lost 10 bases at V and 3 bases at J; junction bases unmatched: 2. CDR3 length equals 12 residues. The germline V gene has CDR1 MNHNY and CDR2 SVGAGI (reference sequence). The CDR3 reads CATGTGGYEQYF. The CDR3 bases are TGTGCCACAGGGACAGGGGGCTACGAGCAGTACTTC.

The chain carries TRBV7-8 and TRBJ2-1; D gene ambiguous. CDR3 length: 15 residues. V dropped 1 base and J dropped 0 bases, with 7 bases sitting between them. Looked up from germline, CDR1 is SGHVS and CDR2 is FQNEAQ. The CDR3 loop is CASSLELGSYNEQFF. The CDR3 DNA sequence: TGTGCCAGCAGCTTAGAACTGGGCTCCTACAATGAGCAGTTCTTC.

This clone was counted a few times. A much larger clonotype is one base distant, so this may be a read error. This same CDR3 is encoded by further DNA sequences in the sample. CDR3 sequence (DNA): TGTGCCAGCAGTGCGACAGGGGGCAATCAGCCCCAGCATTTT. Its protein is CASSATGGNQPQHF. The chain is built from TRBV6-1 and TRBJ1-5; 8 nucleotides match TRBD1. CDR1 and CDR2 (germline): MNHNS, SASEGT. Trimming took 4 bases from V and 2 from J; bases not matched to a gene: 1. This CDR3 has 14 amino acids.

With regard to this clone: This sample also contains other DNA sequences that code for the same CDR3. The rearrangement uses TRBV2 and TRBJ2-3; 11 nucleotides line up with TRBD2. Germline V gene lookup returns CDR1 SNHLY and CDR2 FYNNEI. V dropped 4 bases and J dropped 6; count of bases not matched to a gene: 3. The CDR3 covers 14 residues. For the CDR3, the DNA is TGTGCCAGCAGTGGGTCTAGCGGGAGGGATACGCAGTATTTT. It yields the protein CASSGSSGRDTQYF. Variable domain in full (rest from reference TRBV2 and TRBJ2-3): EPEVTQTPSHQVTQMGQEVILRCVPISNHLYFYWYRQILGQKVEFLVSFYNNEISEKSEIFDDQFSVERPDGSNFTLKIRSTKLEDSAMYFCASSGSSGRDTQYFGPGTRLTVL.

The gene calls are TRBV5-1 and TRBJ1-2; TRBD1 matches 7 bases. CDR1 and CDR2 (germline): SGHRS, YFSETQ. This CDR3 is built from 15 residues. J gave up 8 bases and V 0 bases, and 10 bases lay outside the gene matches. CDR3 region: CASSLDEGQTEGYTF. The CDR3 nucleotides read TGCGCCAGCAGCTTGGATGAGGGACAGACTGAAGGCTACACCTTC.

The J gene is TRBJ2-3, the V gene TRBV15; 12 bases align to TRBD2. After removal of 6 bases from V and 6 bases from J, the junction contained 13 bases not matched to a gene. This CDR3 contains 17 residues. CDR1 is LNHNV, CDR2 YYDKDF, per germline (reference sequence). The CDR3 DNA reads TGTGCCACCAGGAGTACTAGCGGGAGGCCTCGCTCCGATACGCAGTATTTT. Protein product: CATRSTSGRPRSDTQYF.

The CDR3: CASSPERAGNTIYF. The DNA of the CDR3 is TGTGCCAGCAGCCCAGAGAGGGCAGGAAACACCATATATTTT. J is TRBJ1-3 and V is TRBV7-2; D is undetermined. This CDR3 is built from 14 residues. V was trimmed by 5 bases and J by 4 bases, leaving 12 bases between them. Looked up from germline, CDR1 is SGHTA and CDR2 is FQGNSA.

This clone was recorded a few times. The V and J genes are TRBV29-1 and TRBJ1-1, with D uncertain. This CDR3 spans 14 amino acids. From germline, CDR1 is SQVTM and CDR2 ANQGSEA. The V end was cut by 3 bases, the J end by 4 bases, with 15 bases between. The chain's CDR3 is CSVDLPMAGTEAFF. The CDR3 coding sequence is TGCAGCGTTGACTTGCCGATGGCCGGCACTGAAGCTTTCTTT.

CDR3 sequence reads: CASRPLADEQFF. CDR3 sequence (DNA): TGTGCCAGCAGACCACTAGCGGATGAGCAGTTCTTC. The rearrangement links TRBV28 to TRBJ2-1, with 8 nucleotides matching TRBD2. Germline-derived CDR1 and CDR2 are MDHEN and SYDVKM. The CDR3 spans 12 residues. V lost 6 bases and J lost 8; bases outside the gene matches: 3.

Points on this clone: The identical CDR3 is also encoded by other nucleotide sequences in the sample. CDR3: CASSWDSQETQYF. DNA of the CDR3: TGTGCCAGCAGCTGGGATTCCCAAGAGACCCAGTACTTC. The V call is TRBV2, the J call TRBJ2-5; D unresolved. The V and J ends lost 6 bases and 1 base respectively, with 9 bases between them. Germline loops: CDR1 SNHLY, CDR2 FYNNEI. This CDR3 has 13 residues.

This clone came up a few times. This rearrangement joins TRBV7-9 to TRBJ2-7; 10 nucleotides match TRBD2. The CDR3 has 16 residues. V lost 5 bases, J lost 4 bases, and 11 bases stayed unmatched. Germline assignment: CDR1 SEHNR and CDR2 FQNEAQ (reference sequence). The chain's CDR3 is CASSPRTSGGRYEQYF. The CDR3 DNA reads TGTGCCAGCAGCCCCCGGACTAGCGGAGGGCGTTACGAGCAGTACTTC.

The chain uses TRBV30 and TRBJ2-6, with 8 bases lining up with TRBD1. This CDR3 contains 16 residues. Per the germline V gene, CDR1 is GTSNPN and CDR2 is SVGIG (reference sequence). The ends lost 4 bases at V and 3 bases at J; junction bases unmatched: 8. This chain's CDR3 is CAWIRGPTGGANVLTF. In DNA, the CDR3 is TGTGCCTGGATCAGGGGGCCCACTGGTGGGGCCAACGTCCTGACTTTC.

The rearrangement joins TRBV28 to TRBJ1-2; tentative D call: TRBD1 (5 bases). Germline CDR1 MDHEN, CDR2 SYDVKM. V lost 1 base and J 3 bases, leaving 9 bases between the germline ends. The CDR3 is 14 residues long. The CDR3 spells CASSLSGRDYGYTF. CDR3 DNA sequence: TGTGCCAGCAGTTTATCGGGCAGGGACTATGGCTACACCTTC.

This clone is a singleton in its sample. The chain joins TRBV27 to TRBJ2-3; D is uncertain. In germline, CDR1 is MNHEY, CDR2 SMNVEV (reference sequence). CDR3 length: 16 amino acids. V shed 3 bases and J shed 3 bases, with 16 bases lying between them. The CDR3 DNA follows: TGTGCCAGCAGTTTGGGTTGGCGTGGGTGGACAGATACGCAGTATTTT. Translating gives CASSLGWRGWTDTQYF.

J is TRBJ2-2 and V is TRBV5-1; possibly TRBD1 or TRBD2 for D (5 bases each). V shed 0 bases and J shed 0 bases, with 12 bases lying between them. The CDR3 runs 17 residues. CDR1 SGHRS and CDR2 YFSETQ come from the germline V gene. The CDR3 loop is CASSLVGDHSNTGELFF. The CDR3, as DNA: TGCGCCAGCAGCTTGGTAGGGGACCATTCGAACACCGGGGAGCTGTTTTTT.

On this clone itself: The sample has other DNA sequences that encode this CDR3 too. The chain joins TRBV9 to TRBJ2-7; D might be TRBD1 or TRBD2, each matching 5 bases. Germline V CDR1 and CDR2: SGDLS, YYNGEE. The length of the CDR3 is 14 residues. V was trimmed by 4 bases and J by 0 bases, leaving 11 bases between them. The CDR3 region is CASSPTGASYEQYF. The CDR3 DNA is TGTGCCAGCAGCCCCACCGGGGCCTCCTACGAGCAGTACTTC. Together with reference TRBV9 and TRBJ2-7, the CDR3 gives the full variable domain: DSGVTQTPKHLITATGQRVTLRCSPRSGDLSVYWYQQSLDQGLQFLIQYYNGEERAKGNILERFSAQQFPDLHSELNLSSLELGDSALYFCASSPTGASYEQYFGPGTRLTVT.

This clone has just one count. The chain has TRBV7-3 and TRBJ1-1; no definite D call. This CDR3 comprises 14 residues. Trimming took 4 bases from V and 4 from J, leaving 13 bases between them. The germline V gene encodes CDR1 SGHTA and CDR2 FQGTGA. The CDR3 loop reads CASSSLGVRTEAFF. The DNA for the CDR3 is TGTGCCAGCAGCTCCCTGGGCGTTCGCACTGAAGCTTTCTTT.

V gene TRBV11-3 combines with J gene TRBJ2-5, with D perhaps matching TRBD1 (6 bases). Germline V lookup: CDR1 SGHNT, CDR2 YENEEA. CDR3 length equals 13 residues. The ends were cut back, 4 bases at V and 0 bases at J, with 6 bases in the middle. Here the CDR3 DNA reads TGTGCCAGCAGCTGGGGGCACCAAGAGACCCAGTACTTC. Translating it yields CASSWGHQETQYF.

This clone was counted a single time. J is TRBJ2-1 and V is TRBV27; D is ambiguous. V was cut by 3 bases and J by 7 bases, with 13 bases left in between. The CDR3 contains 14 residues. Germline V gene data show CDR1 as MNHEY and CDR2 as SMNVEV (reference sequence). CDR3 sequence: CASSFQGRSNEQFF. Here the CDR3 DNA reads TGTGCCAGCAGTTTCCAAGGGCGGTCAAATGAGCAGTTCTTC.

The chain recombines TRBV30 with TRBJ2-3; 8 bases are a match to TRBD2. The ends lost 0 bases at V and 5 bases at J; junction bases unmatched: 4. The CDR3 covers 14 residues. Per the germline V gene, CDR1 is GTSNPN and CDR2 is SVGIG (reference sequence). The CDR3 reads CAWSVGLAGDTQYF. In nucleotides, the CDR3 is TGTGCCTGGAGTGTCGGTCTAGCGGGAGATACGCAGTATTTT.

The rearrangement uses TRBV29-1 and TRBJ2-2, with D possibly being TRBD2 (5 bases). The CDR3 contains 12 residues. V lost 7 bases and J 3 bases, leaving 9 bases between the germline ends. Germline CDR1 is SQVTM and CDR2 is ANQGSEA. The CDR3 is CSGRRDTGELFF. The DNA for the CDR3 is TGCAGCGGGAGGCGGGACACCGGGGAGCTGTTTTTT.

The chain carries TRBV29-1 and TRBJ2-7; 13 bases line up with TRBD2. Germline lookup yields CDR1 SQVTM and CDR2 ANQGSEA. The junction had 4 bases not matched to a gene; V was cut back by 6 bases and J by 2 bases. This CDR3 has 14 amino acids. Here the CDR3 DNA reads TGCAGCGTACGAGGACTAGCGGGAGCCTACGAGCAGTACTTC. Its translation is CSVRGLAGAYEQYF.